These T cell receptor beta chains were read from a single sample in a study of T-cell memory formation after mild COVID-19. A single record per CDR3 protein comes from TCRdb applying MiXCR to the 5' RACE reads. The data hold under 600,000 distinct CDR3 sequences, with less than 25% observed a single time. The specimen was PBMCs or a T cell subset sorted from them (not recorded which). The receptors were sampled from an adult woman who had mild COVID-19 (a few samples of this study predate the infection). Cell type and time point are not known. Both conserved end residues are part of each CDR3. The order of the fields is CDR3 length, clone size, J gene, V gene, D gene, CDR3 DNA, CDR3 protein. A D gene is named only where the DNA matches it firmly. A clone size is listed for some rows: how often the clone was seen (once, few, many), or a class if it is expanded.

CDR3 length: 15; clone size: few; J gene: TRBJ2-1; V gene: TRBV7-3; D gene: TRBD2; CDR3 DNA: TGTGCCAGCAGCTTATCTGGCGGGGGTGTCTATGAGCAGTTCTTC; CDR3 protein: CASSLSGGGVYEQFF
CDR3 length: 13; clone size: few; J gene: TRBJ1-5; V gene: TRBV25-1; D gene: NA; CDR3 DNA: TGTGCCAGCAGGTCTGGGAGCAATCAGCCCCAGCATTTT; CDR3 protein: CASRSGSNQPQHF
CDR3 length: 16; clone size: NA; J gene: TRBJ1-2; V gene: TRBV4-1; D gene: TRBD1; CDR3 DNA: TGCGCCAGCACTCCGGGAACAGGGGCCCAAGGGGATGCCTACACCTTC; CDR3 protein: CASTPGTGAQGDAYTF
CDR3 length: 14; clone size: NA; J gene: TRBJ1-5; V gene: TRBV24-1; D gene: NA; CDR3 DNA: TGTGCCACCAGTGAGGGATATAGCAATCAGCCCCAGCATTTT; CDR3 protein: CATSEGYSNQPQHF
CDR3 length: 12; clone size: few; J gene: TRBJ2-7; V gene: TRBV29-1; D gene: NA; CDR3 DNA: TGCAGCGTTGTAGGGGCCCTGTACGAGCAGTACTTC; CDR3 protein: CSVVGALYEQYF
CDR3 length: 15; clone size: few; J gene: TRBJ2-1; V gene: TRBV29-1; D gene: TRBD2; CDR3 DNA: TGCAGCGTTCCAGGACTAGCGGGGGCCAACAATGAGCAGTTCTTC; CDR3 protein: CSVPGLAGANNEQFF
CDR3 length: 20; clone size: few; J gene: TRBJ2-3; V gene: TRBV27; D gene: NA; CDR3 DNA: TGTGCCAGCAGTTTCTCATCGCCCGCCTTCTGGAGAGGCCGGGGTTATACGCAGTATTTT; CDR3 protein: CASSFSSPAFWRGRGYTQYF
CDR3 length: 16; clone size: NA; J gene: TRBJ1-5; V gene: TRBV24-1; D gene: TRBD1; CDR3 DNA: TGTGCCACCAGTGATGACAGGGGGCCCCTTAGCCAGCCCCAGCATTTT; CDR3 protein: CATSDDRGPLSQPQHF
CDR3 length: 15; clone size: NA; J gene: TRBJ2-5; V gene: TRBV7-8; D gene: NA; CDR3 DNA: TGTGCCAGCAACGAGAGAGGAGGGTTCGGTGAGACCCAGTACTTC; CDR3 protein: CASNERGGFGETQYF
CDR3 length: 15; clone size: NA; J gene: TRBJ1-1; V gene: TRBV10-3; D gene: TRBD1; CDR3 DNA: TGTGCCATCAGCGGTACAGGGGGTTCGAACACTGAAGCTTTCTTT; CDR3 protein: CAISGTGGSNTEAFF
CDR3 length: 12; clone size: few; J gene: TRBJ2-3; V gene: TRBV29-1; D gene: NA; CDR3 DNA: TGCAGCGTCTACGGGAGCACAGATACGCAGTATTTT; CDR3 protein: CSVYGSTDTQYF
CDR3 length: 15; clone size: many; J gene: TRBJ2-3; V gene: TRBV7-9; D gene: NA; CDR3 DNA: TGTGCCAGCAGCTTTTTGGCGGGGAGCACAGATACGCAGTATTTT; CDR3 protein: CASSFLAGSTDTQYF
CDR3 length: 12; clone size: NA; J gene: TRBJ1-4; V gene: TRBV29-1; D gene: NA; CDR3 DNA: TGCAGCGTTGTAGAGGGTAGTGAAAAACTGTTTTTT; CDR3 protein: CSVVEGSEKLFF
CDR3 length: 14; clone size: NA; J gene: TRBJ2-1; V gene: TRBV24-1; D gene: NA; CDR3 DNA: TGTGCCACCAGTGACCCCGTATTAGCGGAGGCGCAGTTCTTC; CDR3 protein: CATSDPVLAEAQFF